The clone carrying this T cell receptor beta chain appeared a few times. Its antigen is not identified. The CDR3 spans 14 residues. The V end was cut by 1 base, the J end by 8 bases, with 14 bases between. CDR1 is SGHTA and CDR2 is FQGNSA in the germline V gene. The assay that was used to sequence DNA from cultured CD4+ T cells was the Oncomine TCR Beta short-read assay. TCRdb re-derived calls from the PCR reads in MiXCR, one entry per CDR3 protein. This table holds about 15,000 distinct CDR3 sequences, 70% to 75% found once. The data stem from a study of vaccination and CD4 T cells after COVID-19. Study in general: Nasal swab PCR had detected SARS-CoV-2 in convalescent patients, several mild and one severe. Each person enrolled got two BNT162b2 or mRNA-1273 vaccine doses. Overlapping SARS-CoV-2, HCoV-NL63, HCoV-OC43 and HCoV-229E spike peptides stimulated the cells.

Regarding treatment: approximately nine-day PBMC culture with coronavirus spike peptide pools or control peptides (ViraFEST assay). PBMC cultures, at over 1.5 million cells per well, received approximately 9.4 IU/ml IL-2 and approximately 10 ug/ml peptide pools. Source material: CD4+ T cells from blood, cultured in vitro. The receptor comes from a human donor who had recovered from COVID-19. This chain links TRBV7-2 with TRBJ1-2; TRBD1 is a possible D gene (6 bases). CDR3 nucleotide sequence: TGTGCCAGCAGCTTAGGTATCCAGGGGACGGGCTACACCTTC. Translation gives CASSLGIQGTGYTF.